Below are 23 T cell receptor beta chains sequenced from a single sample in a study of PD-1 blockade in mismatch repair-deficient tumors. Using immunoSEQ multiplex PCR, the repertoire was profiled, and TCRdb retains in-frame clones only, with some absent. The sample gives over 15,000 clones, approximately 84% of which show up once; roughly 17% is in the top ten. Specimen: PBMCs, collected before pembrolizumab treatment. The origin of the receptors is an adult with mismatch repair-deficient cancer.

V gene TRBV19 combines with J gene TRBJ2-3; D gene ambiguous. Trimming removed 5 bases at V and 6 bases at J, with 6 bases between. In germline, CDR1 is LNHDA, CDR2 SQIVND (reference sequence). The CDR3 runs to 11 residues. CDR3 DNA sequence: TGTGCCAGTAGTTTCGGTGATACGCAGTATTTT. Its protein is CASSFGDTQYF.

CDR3 sequence: CASSQGRQSYEQYF. Here the CDR3 DNA reads TGCGCCAGCAGCCAAGGCCGACAGTCCTACGAGCAGTACTTC. The chain joins TRBV4-3 to TRBJ2-7; weak D call: TRBD1 (5 bases). V lost 1 base, J lost 1 base, and 8 bases lay in between. Germline V CDR1 and CDR2: LGHNA, YSLEER. The CDR3 sequence is 14 residues long.

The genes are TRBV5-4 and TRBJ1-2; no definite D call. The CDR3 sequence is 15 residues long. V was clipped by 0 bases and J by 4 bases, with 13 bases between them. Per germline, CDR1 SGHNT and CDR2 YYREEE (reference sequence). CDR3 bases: TGTGCCAGCAGCTTGGTCGGAGCGAGCAGCTATGGCTACACCTTC. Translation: CASSLVGASSYGYTF.

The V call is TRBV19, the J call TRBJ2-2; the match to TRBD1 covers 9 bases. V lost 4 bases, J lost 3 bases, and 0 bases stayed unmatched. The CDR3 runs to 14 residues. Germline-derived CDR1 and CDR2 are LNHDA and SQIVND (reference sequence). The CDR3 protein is CASSRTGDTGELFF. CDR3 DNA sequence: TGTGCCAGTAGTAGGACAGGGGACACCGGGGAGCTGTTTTTT.

CDR3 in DNA: TGTGCCAGCAGCTTAGGTAGCAATGAGCAGTTCTTC. Amino acid sequence: CASSLGSNEQFF. This sequence joins TRBV7-3 and TRBJ2-7; D not resolved. The DNA matches TRBJ2-1 better at its end, which makes the J call doubtful. The CDR3 has 12 residues. CDR1 and CDR2 from the germline V gene are SGHTA and FQGTGA.

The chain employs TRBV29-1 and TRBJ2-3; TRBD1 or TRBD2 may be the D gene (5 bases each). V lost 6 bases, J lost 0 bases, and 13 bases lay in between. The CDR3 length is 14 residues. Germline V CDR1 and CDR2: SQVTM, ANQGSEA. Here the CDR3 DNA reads TGCAGCGTGAGGGGTGGCCCTAGCACAGATACGCAGTATTTT. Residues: CSVRGGPSTDTQYF.

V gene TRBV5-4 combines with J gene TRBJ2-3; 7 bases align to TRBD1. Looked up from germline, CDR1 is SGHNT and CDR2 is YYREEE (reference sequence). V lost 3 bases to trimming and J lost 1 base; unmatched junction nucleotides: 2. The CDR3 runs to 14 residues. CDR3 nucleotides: TGTGCCAGCAGCTGGGACAGACGCACAGATACGCAGTATTTT. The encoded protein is CASSWDRRTDTQYF.

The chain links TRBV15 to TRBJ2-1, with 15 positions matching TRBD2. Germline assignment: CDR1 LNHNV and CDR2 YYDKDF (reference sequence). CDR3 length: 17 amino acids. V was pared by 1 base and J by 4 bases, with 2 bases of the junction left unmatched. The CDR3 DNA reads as TGTGCCACCAGCAGAGGAGGACTAGCGGGAGGGTACAATGAGCAGTTCTTC. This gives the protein CATSRGGLAGGYNEQFF.

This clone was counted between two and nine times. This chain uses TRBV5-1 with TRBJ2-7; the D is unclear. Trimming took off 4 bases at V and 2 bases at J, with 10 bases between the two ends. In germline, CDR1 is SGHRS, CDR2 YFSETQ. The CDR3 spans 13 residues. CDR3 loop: CASSPETPYEQYF. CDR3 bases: TGCGCCAGCAGCCCCGAAACACCCTACGAGCAGTACTTC.

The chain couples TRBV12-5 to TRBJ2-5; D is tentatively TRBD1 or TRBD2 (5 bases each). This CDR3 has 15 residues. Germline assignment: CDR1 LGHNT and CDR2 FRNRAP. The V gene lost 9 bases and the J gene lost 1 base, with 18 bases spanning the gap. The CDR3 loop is CASADNLGTQETQYF. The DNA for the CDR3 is TGTGCTAGCGCTGATAACCTAGGGACCCAAGAGACCCAGTACTTC.

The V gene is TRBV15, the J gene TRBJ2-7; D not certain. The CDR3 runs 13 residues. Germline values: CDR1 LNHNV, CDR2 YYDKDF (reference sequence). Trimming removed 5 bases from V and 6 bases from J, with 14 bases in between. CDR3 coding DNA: TGTGCCACCAGCGCGACGGCAGGTAGCGAGCAGTACTTC. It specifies CATSATAGSEQYF.

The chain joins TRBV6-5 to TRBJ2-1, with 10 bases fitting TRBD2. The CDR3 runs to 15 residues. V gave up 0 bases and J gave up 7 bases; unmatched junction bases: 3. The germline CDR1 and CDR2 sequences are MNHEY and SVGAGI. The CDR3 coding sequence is TGTGCCAGCAGTTACTCGGGACTAGCGCCGAATGAGCAGTTCTTC. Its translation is CASSYSGLAPNEQFF.

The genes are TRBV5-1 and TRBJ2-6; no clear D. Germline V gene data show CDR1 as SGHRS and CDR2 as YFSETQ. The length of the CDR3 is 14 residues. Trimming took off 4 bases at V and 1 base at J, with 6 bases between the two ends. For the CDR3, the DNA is TGCGCCAGCAGCCCTACGTCTGGGGCCAACGTCCTGACTTTC. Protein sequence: CASSPTSGANVLTF.

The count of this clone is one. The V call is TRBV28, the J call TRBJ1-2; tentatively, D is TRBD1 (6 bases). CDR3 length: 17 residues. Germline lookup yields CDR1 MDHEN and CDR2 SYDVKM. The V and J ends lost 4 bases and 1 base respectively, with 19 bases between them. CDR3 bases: TGTGCCAGCAGTTCCCCGGACAGATTTTATGGTAACTATGGCTACACCTTC. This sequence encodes CASSSPDRFYGNYGYTF.

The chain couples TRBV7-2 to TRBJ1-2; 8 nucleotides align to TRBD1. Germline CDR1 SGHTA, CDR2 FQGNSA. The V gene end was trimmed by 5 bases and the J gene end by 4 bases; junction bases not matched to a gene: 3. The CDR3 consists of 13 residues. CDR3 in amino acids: CASSPDRVYGYTF. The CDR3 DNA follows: TGTGCCAGCAGCCCGGACAGGGTCTATGGCTACACCTTC.

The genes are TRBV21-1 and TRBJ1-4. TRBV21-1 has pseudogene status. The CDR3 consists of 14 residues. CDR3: CASRRQAGGEKLFF. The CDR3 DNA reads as TGTGCCAGCAGAAGGCAGGCGGGGGGTGAAAAACTGTTTTTT.

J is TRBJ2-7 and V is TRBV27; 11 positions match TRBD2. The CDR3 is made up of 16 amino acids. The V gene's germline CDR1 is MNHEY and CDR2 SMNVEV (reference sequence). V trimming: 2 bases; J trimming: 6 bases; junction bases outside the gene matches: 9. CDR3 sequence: CASSLKTSGKRSEQYF. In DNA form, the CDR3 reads TGTGCCAGCAGTTTAAAGACTAGCGGGAAGCGGTCCGAGCAGTACTTC.

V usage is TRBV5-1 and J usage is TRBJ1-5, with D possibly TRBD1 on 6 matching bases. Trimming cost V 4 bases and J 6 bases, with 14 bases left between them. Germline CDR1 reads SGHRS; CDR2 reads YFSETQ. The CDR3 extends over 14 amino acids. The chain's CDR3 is CASSPEGVGQPQHF. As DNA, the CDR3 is TGCGCCAGCAGCCCGGAGGGGGTGGGTCAGCCCCAGCATTTT.

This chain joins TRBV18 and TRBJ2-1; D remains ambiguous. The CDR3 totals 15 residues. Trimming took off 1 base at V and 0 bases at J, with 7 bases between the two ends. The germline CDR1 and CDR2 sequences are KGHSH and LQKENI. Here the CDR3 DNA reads TGTGCCAGCTCACCACAGGCTAGCTCCTACAATGAGCAGTTCTTC. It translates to CASSPQASSYNEQFF.

Written as DNA, the CDR3 is TGTGCCAGCACCGAGGACAGTGTAGATGAAGCTTTCTTT. Its protein is CASTEDSVDEAFF. The chain carries TRBV2 and TRBJ1-1, with D possibly matching TRBD1 (6 bases). The CDR3 extends over 13 amino acids. V shed 7 bases and J shed 7 bases, with 16 bases lying between them. Germline loops: CDR1 SNHLY, CDR2 FYNNEI.

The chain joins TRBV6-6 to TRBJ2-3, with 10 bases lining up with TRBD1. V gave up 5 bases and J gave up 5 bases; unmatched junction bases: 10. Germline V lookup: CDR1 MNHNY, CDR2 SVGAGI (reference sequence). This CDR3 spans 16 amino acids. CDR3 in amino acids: CASSSATGQGKDTQYF. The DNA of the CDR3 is TGTGCCAGCAGTAGTGCTACGGGACAGGGGAAAGATACGCAGTATTTT.

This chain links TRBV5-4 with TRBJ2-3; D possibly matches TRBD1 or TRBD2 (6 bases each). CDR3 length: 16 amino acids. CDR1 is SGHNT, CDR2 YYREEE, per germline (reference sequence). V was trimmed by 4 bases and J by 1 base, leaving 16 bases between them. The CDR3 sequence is CASSRPGGWGTDTQYF. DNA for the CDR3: TGTGCCAGCAGCCGACCCGGGGGCTGGGGCACAGATACGCAGTATTTT. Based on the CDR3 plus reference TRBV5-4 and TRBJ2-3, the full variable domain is ETGVTQSPTHLIKTRGQQVTLRCSSQSGHNTVSWYQQALGQGPQFIFQYYREEENGRGNFPPRFSGLQFPNYSSELNVNALELDDSALYLCASSRPGGWGTDTQYFGPGTRLTVL.

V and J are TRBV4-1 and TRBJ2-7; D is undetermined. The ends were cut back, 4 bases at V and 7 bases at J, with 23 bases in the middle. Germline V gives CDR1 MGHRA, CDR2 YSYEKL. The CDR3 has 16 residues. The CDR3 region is CASSPYHLARWGEQYF. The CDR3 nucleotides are TGCGCCAGCAGCCCCTATCACCTGGCTCGATGGGGTGAGCAGTACTTC.